This paragraph reports one T cell receptor beta chain. The sample comes from a study of T cells after yellow fever vaccination. TCRdb redid the calling of the 5' RACE reads with MiXCR, one entry per CDR3 protein. The table shows about 340,000 distinct CDR3 sequences, with about 8.7% occurring only once. Between the trimmed V and J ends, which lost 1 base and 4 bases, there was a span of 19 bases. Germline CDR1 reads SGHVS; CDR2 reads FQNEAQ. This CDR3 has 17 amino acids. The TCR was taken from a man aged 18 to 29 who received the YFV17D yellow fever vaccine. The sequences come from PBMCs, collected on the day of the first yellow fever vaccination. The V call is TRBV7-8, the J call TRBJ1-1; D may be TRBD1 (5 bases). DNA for the CDR3: TGTGCCAGCAGCTTAGATCTTCAGGGACTCTCCTTCACTGAAGCTTTCTTT. Translation: CASSLDLQGLSFTEAFF.